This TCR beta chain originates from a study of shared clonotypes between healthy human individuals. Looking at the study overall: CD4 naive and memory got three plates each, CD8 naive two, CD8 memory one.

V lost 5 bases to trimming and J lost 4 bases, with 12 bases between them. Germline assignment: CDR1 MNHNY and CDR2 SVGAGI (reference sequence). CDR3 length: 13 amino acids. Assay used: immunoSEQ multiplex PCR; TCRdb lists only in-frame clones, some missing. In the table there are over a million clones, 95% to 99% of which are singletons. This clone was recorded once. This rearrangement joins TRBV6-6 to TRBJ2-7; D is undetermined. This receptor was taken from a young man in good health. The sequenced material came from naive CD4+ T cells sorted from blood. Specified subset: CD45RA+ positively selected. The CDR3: CASSRGRQYEQYF. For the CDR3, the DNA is TGTGCCAGCAGTCGCGGACGGCAGTACGAGCAGTACTTC.